Listed here are 2 T cell receptor beta chains from one sample, sequenced in a study of beta chain features in type 1 diabetes. Findings and caveats of the study: TCRB CDR3s were moderately but significantly shorter in Type 1 diabetes patients in all four CD4+ subsets.

Every isolated RNA sample was fully reverse transcribed, so sequencing captured expressed TCRB transcripts. Produced via immunoSEQ multiplex PCR; TCRdb's table is partial and in-frame only. The sample carries around 310,000 clones, about 13% recorded once. No cognate antigen is known for these TCRs. The specimen sequenced was naive CD4+ T cells from blood. Receptors were obtained from a woman aged 18-29 years with type 1 diabetes.

The sample holds a few counts of this clone. The chain is built from TRBV18 and TRBJ2-5, with TRBD1 matching 7 bases. The CDR3 sequence is 14 residues long. V lost 5 bases to trimming and J lost 5 bases; unmatched junction nucleotides: 8. CDR1 and CDR2 (germline): KGHSH, LQKENI. The CDR3 spells CASSSRQGQETQYF. CDR3 coding DNA: TGTGCCAGCTCATCCCGACAGGGCCAGGAGACCCAGTACTTC.

In this sample, this clone turned up a few times. The chain combines TRBV29-1 with TRBJ2-3, with D possibly matching TRBD2 (6 bases). The CDR3 extends over 15 amino acids. V shed 4 bases and J shed 6 bases, with 20 bases lying between them. CDR1 and CDR2 (germline): SQVTM, ANQGSEA. The CDR3 DNA sequence: TGCAGCGTTGTGGGCGGGGACCTGACCTGGGATACGCAGTATTTT. Its translation: CSVVGGDLTWDTQYF.